This TCR beta chain was captured by sequencing in a study of T cell responses to AZD1222 COVID-19 vaccine. At the level of the study: Investigators merged groups given second doses at roughly 4 or roughly 12 weeks. Whole-study findings and limits: Spike-specific TCR repertoires showed rising breadth and depth after two AZD1222 doses. With dominance at 160-218 and 743-854, vaccine-associated CD4 TCRs spanned spike. Mostly white British, mostly female donors; authors suggested clonal diversity may be underestimated.

As for this clone: Its matching antigen is unknown.

Libraries were prepared by immunoSEQ multiplex PCR; TCRdb keeps only in-frame clonotypes and omits some of them. The sample has about 150,000 clones, 90% seen once. There are 14 residues in the CDR3. Germline V gene lookup returns CDR1 SGHRS and CDR2 YFSETQ. Deletions cut 5 bases from V and 5 bases from J, with 13 bases between. The sequence derives from an adult in good health. The J gene is TRBJ2-2, the V gene TRBV5-1; no clear D. Source: peripheral blood, taken on day 0 of AZD1222 vaccination. The CDR3 sequence: CASRWWARTGELFF. The CDR3 DNA sequence: TGCGCCAGCAGATGGTGGGCTCGAACCGGGGAGCTGTTTTTT.